This T cell receptor (beta chain) was observed in a study of blood T cells in healthy people across ages (dated by TCRdb to between 2014 and 2017). For the wider study: In model experiments, roughly one uniquely barcoded TCR beta cDNA molecule per two T cells was captured by template switching. The donors were divided into four age groups: young (average approximately 15 years), middle-aged (almost 40), aged (about 56) and long-lived (approximately 74). The study measured age-related changes in TCR beta repertoire diversity using deep sequencing normalized with unique cDNA molecular identifiers. The study analyzed two additional independent replicas of 1 million unique cDNA reads from the same blood draw for two donors, one aged 18 to 30 and one aged 80 or older. Donors of different ages were randomly distributed across sequencing lanes to avoid experimental bias.

The paper as a whole reports these results and caveats: The percentage of naive T cells measured by flow cytometry correlated strongly with observed TCR beta diversity. Observed TCR beta diversity per million T cells fell roughly linearly with age, and a significant reduction was already apparent by age around 40. Compared with the aged group, more naive CD4+ T cells, fewer expanded clones and increased TCR diversity were shown by the long-lived group, suggesting age selection. The CMV infection status of donors was not known, potentially confounding age-related changes in expanded clonotypes. Bulk unsorted PBMC profiling prevented conclusive comparison of naive and antigen-experienced compartments. Estimates of total diversity from one million sequenced T cells were regarded as lower bounds and underestimates.

Donors were a few dozen systemically healthy Caucasian individuals from Russia aged about 6 to 100 years. Ten milliliters of peripheral blood were collected from each donor into EDTA-treated Vacutainer tubes. Ficoll-Paque density-gradient centrifugation was used to isolate PBMCs, with at least 6 million per sample. Trizol reagent was used to extract total RNA from the PBMCs, yielding at least 6 micrograms per sample. For every donor, flow cytometry on a PBMC aliquot measured the percentage of naive CD45RAhigh/CD27high T cells. As for this clonotype: Its antigen target is currently unknown. Base qualities were left out, and no much larger clone turns up one base away.

Library generation was performed with 5' RACE. The instrument given in TCRdb is Illumina HiSeq 2500. A second PCR of roughly 7 to 12 cycles was run with a J-beta primer mix and a sample-barcoded 5' primer. Each TCR beta cDNA molecule received a unique molecular identifier from a template-switch 5' adaptor carrying 12 random nucleotides. Each sample yielded at least 3 million CDR3-containing paired-end reads. First-strand cDNA synthesis was performed from all RNA using the Mint cDNA synthesis kit, with priming by a TRBC-specific oligonucleotide. After uracil-DNA glycosylase treatment, a first 18-cycle PCR used universal primers M1SS and BC2_uni_R on all cDNA. As for how the authors treated the data: Normalization of each sample was performed by random selection of 1 million high-quality reads, each carrying a distinct molecular identifier. Instead of being binned into consensus sequences, reads with shared molecular identifiers were discarded. MiTCR, set to a Q25 quality threshold and the strictest error-elimination algorithm, was used for CDR3 identification, clonotype clustering and error correction. A nonparametric unseen species model with Euler transformation was used to estimate a lower bound on total TCR beta diversity. TCRdb redid the processing of the public reads, applying fastp at Q25 and MiXCR, and retained in-frame beta chains. Each CDR3 protein gets just one entry, which takes the most common genes and DNA from the rows behind it. The V and J calls and clone size are TCRdb's, not the authors'. Here the sample has 600,000 to 800,000 distinct CDR3 sequences; roughly 21% occur a single time. The top ten clonotypes cover more than 3% of the sample.

Reading the germline V gene gives CDR1 SQVTM and CDR2 ANQGSEA. V is shortened by 4 bases, J by 4 bases, and the region joining them spans 9 bases. The CDR3 goes from the cysteine to the phenylalanine over 12 residues. The kept DNA is CDR3 alone, 36 bases in frame from the first base. The TCR was taken from a man between 65 and 85 years old in good health. The sequence is built from TRBV29-1 and TRBJ2-3; TRBD2 could be the D gene, as 6 bases match. Sequencing was performed on blood. The nucleotide sequence reads as follows: TGCAGCGTTGCGGGAGCTTCAGATACGCAGTATTTT. The translation is CSVAGASDTQYF.